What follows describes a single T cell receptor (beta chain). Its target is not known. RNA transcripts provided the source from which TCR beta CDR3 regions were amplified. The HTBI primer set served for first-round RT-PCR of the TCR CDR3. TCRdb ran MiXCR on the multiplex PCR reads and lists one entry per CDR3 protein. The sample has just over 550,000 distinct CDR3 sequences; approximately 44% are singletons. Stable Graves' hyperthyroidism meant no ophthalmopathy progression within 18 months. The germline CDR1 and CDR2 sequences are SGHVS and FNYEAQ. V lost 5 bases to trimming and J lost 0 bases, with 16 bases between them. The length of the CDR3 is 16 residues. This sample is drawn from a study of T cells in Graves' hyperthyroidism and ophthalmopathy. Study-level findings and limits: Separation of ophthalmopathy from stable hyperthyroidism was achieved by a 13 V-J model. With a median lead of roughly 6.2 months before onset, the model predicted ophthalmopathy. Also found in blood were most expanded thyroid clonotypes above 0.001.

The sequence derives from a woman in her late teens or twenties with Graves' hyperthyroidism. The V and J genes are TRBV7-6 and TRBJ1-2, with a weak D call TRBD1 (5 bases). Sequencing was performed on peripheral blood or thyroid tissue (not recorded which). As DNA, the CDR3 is TGTGCCAGCAGCGGGGAGTACGGGACCTCTAACTATGGCTACACCTTC. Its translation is CASSGEYGTSNYGYTF.